What follows are 25 T cell receptor beta chains derived from one specimen sequenced in a study of blood T cells in healthy people across ages. With a J-beta primer mix and a sample-barcoded 5' primer, a second PCR ran about 7 to 12 cycles. TCRdb reprocessed the 5' RACE reads via MiXCR and lists one record per CDR3 protein. The sample records about 970,000 distinct CDR3 sequences, around 54% being singletons. Source material: blood. These receptors were collected from an older woman in good health.

This clonotype was picked up a small number of times. The chain links TRBV7-2 to TRBJ2-3; D not certain. The CDR3 consists of 17 residues. The germline V gene encodes CDR1 SGHTA and CDR2 FQGNSA. Trimming removed 3 bases at V and 2 bases at J, with 18 bases between. The CDR3 spells CASSLGSPGLFTDTQYF. DNA for the CDR3: TGTGCCAGCAGCTTGGGGTCACCGGGTCTATTCACAGATACGCAGTATTTT. The full variable domain, rest sourced from reference TRBV7-2 and TRBJ2-3, is GAGVSQSPSNKVTEKGKDVELRCDPISGHTALYWYRQSLGQGLEFLIYFQGNSAPDKSGLPSDRFSAERTGGSVSTLTIQRTQQEDSAVYLCASSLGSPGLFTDTQYFGPGTRLTVL.

The chain joins TRBV6-6 to TRBJ2-7; TRBD1 is a possible D gene (5 bases). V was shortened by 5 bases and J by 3 bases, with 17 bases between the two germline ends. Germline loops: CDR1 MNHNY, CDR2 SVGAGI (reference sequence). This CDR3 is 15 amino acids long. The CDR3 region is CASSMDMSSGYEQYF. The CDR3 bases are TGTGCCAGCAGTATGGACATGTCCTCTGGCTACGAGCAGTACTTC.

The V and J genes are TRBV30 and TRBJ1-2; 7 bases agree with TRBD1. J gave up 2 bases and V 5 bases, and 5 bases lay outside the gene matches. Germline V CDR1 and CDR2: GTSNPN, SVGIG (reference sequence). The CDR3 has 13 residues. CDR3 nucleotide sequence: TGTGCCTGGGGCCTCAGGGGGAACTATGGCTACACCTTC. Translation gives CAWGLRGNYGYTF. The full variable domain, rest sourced from reference TRBV30 and TRBJ1-2, is SQTIHQWPATLVQPVGSPLSLECTVEGTSNPNLYWYRQAAGRGLQLLFYSVGIGQISSEVPQNLSASRPQDRQFILSSKKLLLSDSGFYLCAWGLRGNYGYTFGSGTRLTVV.

In nucleotides, the CDR3 is TGTGCCAGCAGCCCGCTCGGGGGAAGCACAGATACGCAGTATTTT. Protein sequence: CASSPLGGSTDTQYF. This chain connects TRBV7-2 to TRBJ2-3; weak D call: TRBD2 (6 bases). V was shortened by 5 bases and J by 0 bases, with 12 bases between the two germline ends. This CDR3 comprises 15 residues. Germline V gene lookup returns CDR1 SGHTA and CDR2 FQGNSA.

This chain links TRBV12-3 or TRBV12-4 with TRBJ2-4, with D possibly TRBD2 on 7 matching bases. Matching the DNA end better, TRBJ2-5 makes the J call doubtful. The CDR3 is 16 residues long. CDR3 in DNA: TGTGCCAGCAGTGCTTCAGGGGAGGGGGGGAAAGAGACCCAGTACTTC. It specifies CASSASGEGGKETQYF.

This clonotype was counted ten times or more. This chain joins TRBV12-3 or TRBV12-4 and TRBJ2-1, with D perhaps matching TRBD2 (5 bases). This CDR3 contains 14 residues. V gave up 0 bases and J gave up 13 bases, with 16 bases separating them. CDR3 residues: CASSLAGLTTPQFF. Here the CDR3 DNA reads TGTGCCAGCAGTTTAGCTGGACTGACAACCCCCCAGTTCTTC.

The V call is TRBV6-2 or TRBV6-3, the J call TRBJ2-7; possibly TRBD1 or TRBD2 for D (5 bases each). Trimming took 6 bases from V and 7 from J, leaving 16 bases between them. Germline V gene data show CDR1 as MNHEY and CDR2 as SVGEGT. The CDR3 sequence is 13 residues long. The CDR3 sequence: CASSRDDHNEQYF. The CDR3, as DNA: TGTGCCAGCAGCCGGGACGACCACAATGAGCAGTACTTC.

The rearrangement links TRBV12-3 or TRBV12-4 to TRBJ2-7, with 8 bases that match TRBD1. Germline trimming cut 2 bases from V and 0 bases from J; bases unmatched to any gene: 9. The CDR3 runs 17 residues. The CDR3 is CASSLIPGTGYSYEQYF. CDR3 nucleotides: TGTGCCAGCAGTTTAATTCCCGGGACAGGTTACTCCTACGAGCAGTACTTC.

The table lists this clonotype with a count of one. This chain links TRBV4-1 with TRBJ2-1; D gene uncertain. Germline V gene sequence: CDR1 MGHRA, CDR2 YSYEKL. Trimming left V 1 base short and J 4 bases short, with 14 bases between. The CDR3 spans 16 residues. CDR3 loop: CASSQGAFLQYNEQFF. CDR3 bases: TGCGCCAGCAGCCAAGGGGCGTTTCTCCAGTACAATGAGCAGTTCTTC.

V usage is TRBV7-3 and J usage is TRBJ1-6; the match to TRBD1 covers 10 bases. Per germline, CDR1 SGHTA and CDR2 FQGTGA. The CDR3 is 15 residues long. V trimming: 5 bases; J trimming: 8 bases; junction bases outside the gene matches: 6. DNA for the CDR3: TGTGCCAGCAGCACGGGACAGGGGCCGTATTCACCCCTCCACTTT. Translating it yields CASSTGQGPYSPLHF.

The chain couples TRBV7-6 to TRBJ2-7; 7 bases fit TRBD1. CDR3 length: 15 amino acids. V lost 5 bases to trimming and J lost 4 bases; unmatched junction nucleotides: 11. Germline V lookup: CDR1 SGHVS, CDR2 FNYEAQ. The CDR3 region is CASSLQGVPGYEQYF. The CDR3 DNA sequence: TGTGCCAGCAGCCTTCAGGGGGTCCCGGGGTACGAGCAGTACTTC.

The chain is built from TRBV5-1 and TRBJ2-5; 12 positions match TRBD2. The CDR3 extends over 14 amino acids. Unmatched junction bases numbered 9, after V lost 4 bases and J lost 11 bases. Germline V CDR1 and CDR2: SGHRS, YFSETQ. The CDR3 protein is CASSVGLAGQEQYF. CDR3 in DNA: TGCGCCAGCAGCGTTGGACTAGCGGGACAGGAGCAGTACTTC.

The chain links TRBV6-5 to TRBJ2-7; the D gene is possibly TRBD1 (6 bases). The length of the CDR3 is 14 residues. V gave up 1 base and J gave up 2 bases, with 9 bases separating them. Germline V CDR1 and CDR2: MNHEY, SVGAGI. CDR3 DNA: TGTGCCAGCAGTTACTGGGACACCACCTACGAGCAGTACTTC. Its translation: CASSYWDTTYEQYF.

CDR3 amino acids: CAWSGDGYEQYF. The CDR3 region has the DNA TGTGCCTGGAGTGGGGACGGGTACGAGCAGTACTTC. V gene TRBV30 combines with J gene TRBJ2-7; D is tentatively TRBD1 or TRBD2 (5 bases each). Germline V gene data show CDR1 as GTSNPN and CDR2 as SVGIG (reference sequence). The V and J ends lost 1 base and 4 bases respectively, with 8 bases between them. The CDR3 has 12 amino acids.

This clonotype showed up just a few times. The J gene is TRBJ2-3, the V gene TRBV4-1; D is unresolved. V dropped 1 base and J dropped 5 bases, with 16 bases sitting between them. Germline V gene data show CDR1 as MGHRA and CDR2 as YSYEKL. The CDR3 contains 16 residues. Here the CDR3 reads CASSQAGSRTRDTQYF. In DNA, the CDR3 is TGCGCCAGCAGCCAAGCGGGCTCACGTACAAGAGATACGCAGTATTTT.

In this sample, this clonotype turned up many times. This chain joins TRBV7-2 and TRBJ2-5; 8 bases align to TRBD1. Germline assignment: CDR1 SGHTA and CDR2 FQGNSA. The junction had 11 bases not matched to a gene; V was cut back by 1 base and J by 4 bases. This CDR3 has 17 amino acids. The CDR3 sequence is CASSLDGGRGLGETQYF. CDR3 sequence (DNA): TGTGCCAGCAGCTTAGACGGGGGCAGGGGGCTGGGAGAGACCCAGTACTTC.

This clonotype was recorded once. This sequence joins TRBV20-1 and TRBJ2-1; possibly TRBD2 for D (5 bases). The V end was cut by 0 bases, the J end by 4 bases, with 16 bases between. This CDR3 region has 16 residues. Germline CDR1 reads DFQATT; CDR2 reads SNEGSKA (reference sequence). The CDR3 is CSARDRGSSTYNEQFF. The CDR3 DNA is TGCAGTGCTAGAGATCGGGGTAGCAGCACTTACAATGAGCAGTTCTTC.

This chain connects TRBV12-3 or TRBV12-4 to TRBJ1-2; D is unclear. Trimming removed 3 bases at V and 10 bases at J, with 9 bases between. This CDR3 is built from 11 residues. CDR3 sequence: CASSFYEDYTF. CDR3 bases: TGTGCCAGCAGTTTTTATGAGGACTACACCTTC.

The chain links TRBV4-1 to TRBJ2-3, with 7 bases identical to TRBD2. This CDR3 is built from 17 residues. V was clipped by 4 bases and J by 6 bases; unmatched bases: 16. CDR1 is MGHRA and CDR2 is YSYEKL in the germline V gene. The CDR3, as DNA: TGCGCCAGCAGCCCCTCTAATGCGGCTAGCGGTAGGGATACGCAGTATTTT. Encoded protein: CASSPSNAASGRDTQYF.

The V call is TRBV5-6, the J call TRBJ2-7, with D possibly called TRBD1 or TRBD2 (5 bases each). V lost 3 bases and J 1 base, leaving 14 bases between the germline ends. CDR1 SGHDT and CDR2 YYEEEE come from the germline V gene. The CDR3 consists of 15 residues. Here the CDR3 DNA reads TGTGCCAGCAGCTACGGGGCGGGTCTGTCCTACGAGCAGTACTTC. It encodes CASSYGAGLSYEQYF.

The V and J genes are TRBV7-9 and TRBJ2-3; weak D call: TRBD2 (5 bases). CDR3 size: 16 residues. Germline V gene lookup returns CDR1 SEHNR and CDR2 FQNEAQ (reference sequence). Trimming left V 1 base short and J 6 bases short, with 17 bases between. As DNA, the CDR3 is TGTGCCAGCAGCTTAGGGTTCACGGGATCCGGGGATACGCAGTATTTT. Protein product: CASSLGFTGSGDTQYF.

In this sample, this clonotype turned up a few times. This sequence joins TRBV4-3 and TRBJ2-7, with 10 positions matching TRBD1. The CDR3 runs to 15 residues. Trimming cost V 7 bases and J 2 bases; bases outside gene matches: 8. Germline V gene lookup returns CDR1 LGHNA and CDR2 YSLEER. The CDR3 sequence: CASKSGTGATYEQYF. In nucleotides, the CDR3 is TGCGCCAGCAAGTCGGGGACAGGGGCAACCTACGAGCAGTACTTC.

This clonotype was counted only a few times. The DNA for the CDR3 is TGTGCCAGCAGTTTATGGGGTATAGCGGGAAAGGCCTACAATGAGCAGTTCTTC. This encodes CASSLWGIAGKAYNEQFF. The chain recombines TRBV27 with TRBJ2-1; TRBD2 aligns across 8 bases. This CDR3 has 18 residues. Germline V gene lookup returns CDR1 MNHEY and CDR2 SMNVEV (reference sequence). Trimming at V came to 1 base and at J to 2 bases, leaving 10 bases not matched to a gene.

This clonotype was observed a few times. This chain links TRBV29-1 with TRBJ2-1; 10 nucleotides line up with TRBD2. CDR3 length: 14 amino acids. V lost 2 bases, J lost 5 bases, and 3 bases stayed unmatched. Germline V gives CDR1 SQVTM, CDR2 ANQGSEA. The CDR3 region has the DNA TGCAGCGTTGAACTAGCGGGAGTTAACAATGAGCAGTTCTTC. Protein product: CSVELAGVNNEQFF.

The chain combines TRBV12-3 or TRBV12-4 with TRBJ2-7; D uncertain. The CDR3 spans 12 residues. The V end was cut by 8 bases, the J end by 3 bases, with 11 bases between. CDR3 bases: TGTGCCAGCGCCCCCAACAGCTACGAGCAGTACTTC. Its translation: CASAPNSYEQYF.